This T cell receptor beta chain was observed in a study of T cells after yellow fever vaccination. Worth noting for this clonotype: Its matching antigen is unknown.

V dropped 4 bases and J dropped 0 bases, with 10 bases sitting between them. The CDR3 runs to 15 residues. Germline V CDR1 and CDR2: SGHTA, FQGNSA. Study-wide points: Abundant clonotypes from the bulk population could get into FACS-sorted repertoires as contaminants.

Researchers made TCR cDNA using 5'RACE template switching, and this step added a universal primer site and UMIs. TCRdb reprocessed the 5' RACE reads via MiXCR and lists one record per CDR3 protein. The sample includes roughly 330,000 distinct CDR3 sequences, about 4% seen only once; the top ten take around 24%. The chain is built from TRBV7-2 and TRBJ1-5; D gene ambiguous. The TCR sequence derives from a man aged 18 to 29 who received the YFV17D yellow fever vaccine. Sequenced here: PBMCs, sampled 5 days after the yellow fever booster vaccination. CDR3 sequence reads: CASSWAGNSNQPQHF. The DNA of the CDR3 is TGTGCCAGCAGCTGGGCAGGAAATAGCAATCAGCCCCAGCATTTT.